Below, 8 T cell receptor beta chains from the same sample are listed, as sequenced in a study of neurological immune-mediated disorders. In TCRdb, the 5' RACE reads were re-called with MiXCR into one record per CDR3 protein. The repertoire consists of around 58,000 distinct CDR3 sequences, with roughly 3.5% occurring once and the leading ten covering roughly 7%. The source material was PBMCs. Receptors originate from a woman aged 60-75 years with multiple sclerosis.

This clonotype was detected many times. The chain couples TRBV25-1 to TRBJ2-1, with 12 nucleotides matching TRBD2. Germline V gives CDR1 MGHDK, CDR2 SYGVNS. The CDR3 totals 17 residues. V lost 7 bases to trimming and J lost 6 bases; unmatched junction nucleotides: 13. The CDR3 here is CASTPTPRTSGTNEQFF. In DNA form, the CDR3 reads TGTGCCAGCACCCCGACCCCCAGGACTAGCGGGACCAATGAGCAGTTCTTC.

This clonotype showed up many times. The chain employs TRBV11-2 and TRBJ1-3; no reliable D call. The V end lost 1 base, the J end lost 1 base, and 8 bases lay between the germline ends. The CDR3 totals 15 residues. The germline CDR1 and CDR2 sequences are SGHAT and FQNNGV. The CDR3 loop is CASSLVRGSGNTIYF. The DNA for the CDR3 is TGTGCCAGCAGCTTAGTCCGCGGATCTGGAAACACCATATATTTT.

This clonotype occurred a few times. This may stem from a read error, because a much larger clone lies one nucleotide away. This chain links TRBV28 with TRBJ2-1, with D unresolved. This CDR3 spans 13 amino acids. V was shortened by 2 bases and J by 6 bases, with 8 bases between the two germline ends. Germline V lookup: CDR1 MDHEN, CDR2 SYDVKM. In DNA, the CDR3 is TGTGCCAGCAGTTTAACTAAGATCAATGAGCAGTTCTTC. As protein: CASSLTKINEQFF.

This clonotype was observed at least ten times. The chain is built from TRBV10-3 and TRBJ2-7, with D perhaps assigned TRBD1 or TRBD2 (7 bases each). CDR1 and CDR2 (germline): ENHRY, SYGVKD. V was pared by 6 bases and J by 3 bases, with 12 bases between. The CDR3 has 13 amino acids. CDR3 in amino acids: CAIRGGGIYEQYF. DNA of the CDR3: TGTGCCATCAGGGGAGGGGGCATCTACGAGCAGTACTTC.

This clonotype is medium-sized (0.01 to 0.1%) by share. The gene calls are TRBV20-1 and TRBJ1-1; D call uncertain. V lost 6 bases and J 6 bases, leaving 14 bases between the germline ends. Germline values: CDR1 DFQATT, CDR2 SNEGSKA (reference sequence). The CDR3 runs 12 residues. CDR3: CSASDLTAEAFF. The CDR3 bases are TGCAGTGCCTCAGACCTGACGGCTGAAGCTTTCTTT.

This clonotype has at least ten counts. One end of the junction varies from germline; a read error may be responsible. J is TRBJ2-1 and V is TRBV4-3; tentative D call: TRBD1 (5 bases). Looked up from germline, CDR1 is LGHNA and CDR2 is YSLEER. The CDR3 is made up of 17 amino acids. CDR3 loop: CASSQDLSGPSEVAGVF. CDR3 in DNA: TGCGCCAGCAGCCAAGATCTTTCAGGGCCTAGTGAGGTCGCTGGGGTCTTC.

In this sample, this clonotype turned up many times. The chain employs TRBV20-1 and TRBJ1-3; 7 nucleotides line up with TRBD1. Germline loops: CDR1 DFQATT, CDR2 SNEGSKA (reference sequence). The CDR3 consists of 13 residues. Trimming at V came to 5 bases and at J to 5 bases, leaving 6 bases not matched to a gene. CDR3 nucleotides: TGCAGTGCTTTTCGGACAGGAAGAAACACCATATATTTT. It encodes CSAFRTGRNTIYF.

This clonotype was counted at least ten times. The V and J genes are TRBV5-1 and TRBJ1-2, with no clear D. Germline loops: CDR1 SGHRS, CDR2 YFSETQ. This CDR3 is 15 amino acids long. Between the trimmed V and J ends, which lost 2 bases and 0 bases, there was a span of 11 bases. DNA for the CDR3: TGCGCCAGCAGCTTAGACGGATCCACTAACTATGGCTACACCTTC. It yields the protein CASSLDGSTNYGYTF.